These 16 T cell receptor beta chains were all obtained from the same sample, sequenced in a study of T-cell memory formation after mild COVID-19. Each CDR3 protein is one row after TCRdb ran MiXCR on the 5' RACE reads. The sample has fewer than 450,000 distinct CDR3 sequences, 20% to 25% seen once; the top ten hold roughly 8.9%. The sample comprised PBMCs or a T cell subset sorted from them (not recorded which). These receptors were obtained from an adult woman who had mild COVID-19 (a few samples of this study predate the infection). Cell type and time point are not known.

The V gene is TRBV7-9, the J gene TRBJ2-7, with 7 bases identical to TRBD1. From germline, CDR1 is SEHNR and CDR2 FQNEAQ (reference sequence). With 4 bases clipped from V and 3 bases from J, the junction kept 12 bases outside the gene matches. This CDR3 has 16 residues. This CDR3 is CASSSHLQGYRYEQYF. The CDR3 DNA follows: TGTGCCAGCAGCTCCCATTTACAGGGGTACCGCTACGAGCAGTACTTC.

This clonotype has just a few counts. V is TRBV7-2 and J is TRBJ2-7; D not certain. The germline V gene has CDR1 SGHTA and CDR2 FQGNSA. V gave up 4 bases and J gave up 7 bases, with 14 bases separating them. The CDR3 consists of 13 residues. CDR3 in amino acids: CASSSAALGEQYF. In DNA form, the CDR3 reads TGTGCCAGCAGCTCCGCGGCCCTCGGGGAGCAGTACTTC. Filled out from reference TRBV7-2 and TRBJ2-7, the complete variable domain reads GAGVSQSPSNKVTEKGKDVELRCDPISGHTALYWYRQSLGQGLEFLIYFQGNSAPDKSGLPSDRFSAERTGGSVSTLTIQRTQQEDSAVYLCASSSAALGEQYFGPGTRLTVT.

In this sample, this clonotype turned up many times. The J gene is TRBJ2-1, the V gene TRBV9; 7 bases are a match to TRBD1. V was pared by 3 bases and J by 9 bases, with 0 bases of the junction left unmatched. CDR1 and CDR2 from the germline V gene are SGDLS and YYNGEE. This CDR3 region has 11 residues. As DNA, the CDR3 is TGTGCCAGCAGCGCAGGGGGTGAGCAGTTCTTC. This encodes CASSAGGEQFF.

This clonotype was counted a single time. The gene calls are TRBV4-2 and TRBJ1-5; D perhaps matches TRBD1 (5 bases). In germline, CDR1 is LGHNA, CDR2 YNFKEQ. The CDR3 sequence is 14 residues long. V shed 3 bases and J shed 4 bases, with 10 bases lying between them. CDR3 protein: CASSQAGSNQPQHF. CDR3 DNA: TGTGCCAGCAGCCAGGCAGGGTCGAATCAGCCCCAGCATTTT.

The chain links TRBV9 to TRBJ1-3; D call uncertain. The CDR3 is made up of 14 amino acids. V gave up 1 base and J gave up 2 bases, with 7 bases separating them. Per the germline V gene, CDR1 is SGDLS and CDR2 is YYNGEE. The CDR3 bases are TGTGCCAGCAGCGTAAACAACCCTGGAAACACCATATATTTT. As protein: CASSVNNPGNTIYF.

This clonotype was observed a few times. This rearrangement joins TRBV27 to TRBJ1-2; the D is unclear. V gave up 0 bases and J gave up 3 bases, with 8 bases separating them. Germline V gene sequence: CDR1 MNHEY, CDR2 SMNVEV (reference sequence). This CDR3 is 14 amino acids long. The CDR3 DNA reads TGTGCCAGCAGTTTATCCCGGGGTCACTATGGCTACACCTTC. This gives the protein CASSLSRGHYGYTF.

This clonotype has more than one count but fewer than ten. This sequence joins TRBV3-1 and TRBJ2-1; D is uncertain. The V gene's germline CDR1 is LGHDT and CDR2 YNNKEL (reference sequence). The CDR3 has 17 amino acids. V shed 0 bases and J shed 5 bases, with 17 bases lying between them. Written as DNA, the CDR3 is TGTGCCAGCAGCCAAGATATTGAAGCTAGACCCAACAATGAGCAGTTCTTC. It is translated as CASSQDIEARPNNEQFF.

The table lists this clonotype with a few counts. The gene calls are TRBV20-1 and TRBJ1-1; tentative D call: TRBD1 (5 bases). CDR1 and CDR2 from the germline V gene are DFQATT and SNEGSKA (reference sequence). The germline V and J ends were trimmed by 4 bases and 3 bases, with 9 bases remaining between them. This CDR3 has 12 amino acids. The CDR3 sequence: CSAKPGYTEAFF. The CDR3 DNA is TGCAGTGCTAAACCAGGGTACACTGAAGCTTTCTTT.

The chain combines TRBV19 with TRBJ1-2, with 9 bases identical to TRBD1. CDR1 and CDR2 (germline): LNHDA, SQIVND (reference sequence). The CDR3 runs to 16 residues. V shed 1 base, J shed 7 bases, and the junction held 10 bases outside the gene matches. The CDR3 DNA reads as TGTGCCAGTAGTATAGCACCGGGACAGGGAATTTTTGGCTACACCTTC. This gives the protein CASSIAPGQGIFGYTF.

This clonotype was seen more than once but under ten times. The rearrangement joins TRBV7-9 to TRBJ2-5; D possibly corresponds to TRBD2 (6 bases). The CDR3 length is 15 residues. Germline values: CDR1 SEHNR, CDR2 FQNEAQ (reference sequence). Trimming took off 1 base at V and 4 bases at J, with 13 bases between the two ends. This CDR3 is CASSLDGRGPETQYF. The CDR3 bases are TGTGCCAGCAGCTTAGACGGGAGAGGGCCAGAGACCCAGTACTTC.

The genes are TRBV24-1 and TRBJ1-1; D not resolved. Germline CDR1 is KGHDR and CDR2 is SFDVKD. The V end was cut by 7 bases, the J end by 1 base, with 9 bases between. The CDR3 loop spans 13 amino acids. CDR3 nucleotide sequence: TGTGCCACCAGGACGGTGGGGAACACTGAAGCTTTCTTT. Its translation is CATRTVGNTEAFF.

In its sample, this clonotype was seen a few times. For the CDR3, the DNA is TGCGCCAGCAGCTTGGACAAACCCTACGAGCAGTACTTC. Encoded protein: CASSLDKPYEQYF. The genes are TRBV5-1 and TRBJ2-7; D remains unclear. Germline V gives CDR1 SGHRS, CDR2 YFSETQ. The V and J ends lost 0 bases and 2 bases respectively, with 6 bases between them. The CDR3 is made up of 13 amino acids.

The rearrangement joins TRBV20-1 to TRBJ2-7; 8 nucleotides align to TRBD1. The CDR3 runs to 14 residues. V lost 6 bases and J lost 1; bases outside the gene matches: 8. Germline assignment: CDR1 DFQATT and CDR2 SNEGSKA (reference sequence). The chain's CDR3 is CSANRQGPSYEQYF. The CDR3 nucleotides are TGCAGTGCGAACCGACAGGGGCCATCCTACGAGCAGTACTTC.

In this sample, this clonotype turned up a few times. The V call is TRBV29-1, the J call TRBJ2-7; 10 bases map to TRBD2. Looked up from germline, CDR1 is SQVTM and CDR2 is ANQGSEA. V lost 5 bases, J lost 6 bases, and 7 bases stayed unmatched. This CDR3 has 13 amino acids. The CDR3 loop reads CSVTITSGTEQYF. In nucleotides, the CDR3 is TGCAGCGTTACAATAACTAGCGGGACCGAGCAGTACTTC.

This clonotype was observed a few times. The J gene is TRBJ2-1, the V gene TRBV5-1, with 7 bases lining up with TRBD1. From germline, CDR1 is SGHRS and CDR2 YFSETQ. J was trimmed by 2 bases and V by 4 bases; bases with no gene match: 6. The CDR3 loop spans 15 amino acids. The CDR3 protein is CASSQGQQTYNEQFF. As DNA, the CDR3 is TGCGCCAGCAGCCAGGGACAGCAGACCTACAATGAGCAGTTCTTC.

This clonotype was picked up one time. This sequence joins TRBV30 and TRBJ1-2; the match to TRBD1 covers 7 bases. Germline V lookup: CDR1 GTSNPN, CDR2 SVGIG (reference sequence). This CDR3 has 14 residues. The V segment lost 6 bases and the J segment 7 bases; nucleotides outside the gene matches: 14. The CDR3 reads CACLKPDRAIGYTF. The CDR3 DNA reads TGTGCCTGCCTAAAGCCAGACAGGGCAATTGGCTACACCTTC.